These 20 T cell receptor beta chains originate from one sample sequenced in a study of OX40 agonist ivuxolimab in advanced cancers. The repertoire was sequenced with immunoSEQ multiplex PCR; TCRdb's copy has only in-frame clones and lacks some. The data show about 80,000 clones, 80% to 90% seen once. Sequenced material: CD4+ or CD8+ T cells sorted from blood, taken in a trial of the OX40 agonist ivuxolimab. The receptors were sampled from an adult with an advanced solid tumor such as melanoma, head and neck, liver or kidney cancer.

This chain uses TRBV27 with TRBJ1-2; TRBD1 aligns across 7 bases. J lost 6 bases, V lost 4 bases, and 11 bases had no gene match. Germline values: CDR1 MNHEY, CDR2 SMNVEV (reference sequence). The CDR3 runs 15 residues. The CDR3 sequence is CASSWGGTEGNGYTF. The DNA for the CDR3 is TGTGCCAGCAGTTGGGGGGGGACAGAGGGGAATGGCTACACCTTC.

This chain joins TRBV6-1 and TRBJ2-7; D not certain. The V gene lost 6 bases and the J gene lost 6 bases, with 15 bases spanning the gap. This CDR3 comprises 13 residues. Germline-derived CDR1 and CDR2 are MNHNS and SASEGT. The DNA for the CDR3 is TGTGCCAGCAGCTTAAATCTGTCCGCCGAGCAGTACTTC. Its translation: CASSLNLSAEQYF.

This rearrangement joins TRBV9 to TRBJ2-3, with D unclear. Germline V gene sequence: CDR1 SGDLS, CDR2 YYNGEE. The CDR3 totals 15 residues. The V gene lost 0 bases and the J gene lost 6 bases, with 14 bases spanning the gap. CDR3 DNA sequence: TGTGCCAGCAGCGTAGCCCCGCTAGAGGACGATACGCAGTATTTT. As protein: CASSVAPLEDDTQYF.

V gene TRBV19 combines with J gene TRBJ2-2; the D gene could be TRBD1 or TRBD2 (5 bases each). The germline V gene has CDR1 LNHDA and CDR2 SQIVND (reference sequence). V was trimmed by 8 bases and J by 5 bases, leaving 18 bases between them. The CDR3 covers 15 residues. The CDR3 region is CASQRGQGGTGELFF. The CDR3 DNA follows: TGTGCCAGTCAACGGGGTCAGGGTGGGACCGGGGAGCTGTTTTTT.

This chain joins TRBV5-1 and TRBJ1-2; weak D call: TRBD1 (5 bases). The CDR3 is made up of 17 amino acids. V lost 0 bases and J lost 2, with 17 bases in between. Per the germline V gene, CDR1 is SGHRS and CDR2 is YFSETQ. CDR3 in amino acids: CASSLEVWTGRNYGYTF. CDR3 coding DNA: TGCGCCAGCAGCTTGGAGGTGTGGACGGGACGGAACTATGGCTACACCTTC.

The V and J genes are TRBV7-2 and TRBJ1-3; D uncertain. Germline V gene lookup returns CDR1 SGHTA and CDR2 FQGNSA. The length of the CDR3 is 14 residues. V lost 0 bases, J lost 4 bases, and 7 bases lay in between. CDR3 nucleotides: TGTGCCAGCAGCTTAGCCCCGGGGGGAAACACCATATATTTT. Amino acid sequence: CASSLAPGGNTIYF. The whole variable domain, remainder taken from reference TRBV7-2 and TRBJ1-3, is GAGVSQSPSNKVTEKGKDVELRCDPISGHTALYWYRQSLGQGLEFLIYFQGNSAPDKSGLPSDRFSAERTGGSVSTLTIQRTQQEDSAVYLCASSLAPGGNTIYFGEGSWLTVV.

The chain combines TRBV7-2 with TRBJ1-2; D unresolved. Trimming removed 1 base at V and 7 bases at J, with 7 bases between. From germline, CDR1 is SGHTA and CDR2 FQGNSA. The CDR3 totals 12 residues. In DNA form, the CDR3 reads TGTGCCAGCAGCTTAGGGAGGGTTGGCTACACCTTC. Encoded protein: CASSLGRVGYTF.

The V gene is TRBV6-6, the J gene TRBJ1-1, with 12 positions matching TRBD1. Germline V CDR1 and CDR2: MNHNY, SVGAGI (reference sequence). This CDR3 contains 16 residues. The J segment lost 1 base and the V segment lost 7 bases, leaving 7 bases of the junction unmatched. DNA of the CDR3: TGTGCCAGCACCGGGACAGGGGGCATTAGGAACACTGAAGCTTTCTTT. It is translated as CASTGTGGIRNTEAFF.

The chain joins TRBV30 to TRBJ2-7; D is unclear. The germline gives CDR1 GTSNPN, CDR2 SVGIG (reference sequence). The CDR3 is 13 residues long. V lost 2 bases and J lost 0, with 8 bases in between. This CDR3 is CAWSFSSSYEQYF. In nucleotides, the CDR3 is TGTGCCTGGAGTTTTAGTAGCTCCTACGAGCAGTACTTC.

The chain has TRBV6-6 and TRBJ1-1; no definite D call. V lost 7 bases and J lost 4, with 19 bases in between. Germline V gene sequence: CDR1 MNHNY, CDR2 SVGAGI (reference sequence). The CDR3 sequence is 15 residues long. This CDR3 is CASTPGAAGVTEAFF. CDR3 coding DNA: TGTGCCAGCACCCCGGGAGCTGCCGGGGTCACTGAAGCTTTCTTT.

CDR3 DNA: TGCGCCAGCAGCTCACGACAGGGCAGGAACACTGAAGCTTTCTTT. Protein sequence: CASSSRQGRNTEAFF. The chain couples TRBV5-1 to TRBJ1-1; 7 bases are a match to TRBD1. Germline CDR1 reads SGHRS; CDR2 reads YFSETQ. The CDR3 runs 15 residues. Losses at the gene ends were 3 bases for V and 1 base for J; bases not matched to a gene: 6.

The chain is built from TRBV4-1 and TRBJ2-2; 10 bases match TRBD1. Germline values: CDR1 MGHRA, CDR2 YSYEKL. V lost 4 bases, J lost 6 bases, and 5 bases stayed unmatched. The CDR3 has 15 residues. CDR3 nucleotides: TGCGCCAGCAGCCGCCCCGGGACAGGGGCCGGGGAGCTGTTTTTT. Translating gives CASSRPGTGAGELFF.

The chain uses TRBV19 and TRBJ1-4; 9 bases line up with TRBD1. Unmatched junction bases numbered 10, after V lost 6 bases and J lost 8 bases. The germline gives CDR1 LNHDA, CDR2 SQIVND (reference sequence). The CDR3 sequence is 15 residues long. Here the CDR3 DNA reads TGTGCCAGTAGAGCAACCGGGACAGGGCTCGAAAAACTGTTTTTT. Encoded protein: CASRATGTGLEKLFF.

The V and J genes are TRBV7-8 and TRBJ2-3, with D perhaps given as TRBD1 or TRBD2 (6 bases each). The V gene lost 5 bases and the J gene lost 2 bases, with 17 bases spanning the gap. The CDR3 is 16 amino acids. Germline V gene data show CDR1 as SGHVS and CDR2 as FQNEAQ. The CDR3 region has the DNA TGTGCCAGCAGCGTTCGTCAGGGGACTGACACAGATACGCAGTATTTT. This translates into CASSVRQGTDTDTQYF.

The chain combines TRBV7-2 with TRBJ2-5; 8 bases are a match to TRBD2. V shed 8 bases, J shed 5 bases, and the junction held 10 bases outside the gene matches. Germline assignment: CDR1 SGHTA and CDR2 FQGNSA. This CDR3 has 14 residues. The CDR3 DNA reads as TGTGCCAGCGGACGGGAGGGCCGTCCTGAGACCCAGTACTTC. Translated: CASGREGRPETQYF.

The V call is TRBV19, the J call TRBJ1-5; maybe TRBD1 (6 bases). Germline V gene sequence: CDR1 LNHDA, CDR2 SQIVND (reference sequence). The length of the CDR3 is 14 residues. Trimming took off 5 bases at V and 6 bases at J, with 14 bases between the two ends. The CDR3 loop is CASSFERGRQPQHF. The CDR3 DNA is TGTGCCAGTAGTTTCGAACGGGGGCGTCAGCCCCAGCATTTT. The variable domain in full, with the rest retrieved from reference TRBV19 and TRBJ1-5, is DGGITQSPKYLFRKEGQNVTLSCEQNLNHDAMYWYRQDPGQGLRLIYYSQIVNDFQKGDIAEGYSVSREKKESFPLTVTSAQKNPTAFYLCASSFERGRQPQHFGDGTRLSIL.

The rearrangement uses TRBV18 and TRBJ2-7; D gene uncertain. V was shortened by 0 bases and J by 2 bases, with 8 bases between the two germline ends. This CDR3 spans 14 amino acids. Germline assignment: CDR1 KGHSH and CDR2 LQKENI. CDR3 nucleotides: TGTGCCAGCTCACCACCGTCCAAGGCCTACGAGCAGTACTTC. Translated, it gives CASSPPSKAYEQYF.

The J gene is TRBJ2-2, the V gene TRBV4-3; D unresolved. From germline, CDR1 is LGHNA and CDR2 YSLEER. V lost 3 bases and J lost 8, with 13 bases in between. The CDR3 spans 14 residues. CDR3 sequence: CASSHDTGSGELFF. The CDR3 DNA sequence: TGCGCCAGCAGCCACGACACCGGATCTGGGGAGCTGTTTTTT.

The J gene is TRBJ2-7, the V gene TRBV4-3; the match to TRBD1 covers 7 bases. The germline V gene has CDR1 LGHNA and CDR2 YSLEER. This CDR3 has 18 residues. Unmatched junction bases numbered 20, after V lost 0 bases and J lost 9 bases. DNA for the CDR3: TGCGCCAGCAGCCAAGATTTCTTTGCGACAGGGTCGGGATTGTGGCAGTACTTC. Protein sequence: CASSQDFFATGSGLWQYF.

The chain carries TRBV2 and TRBJ1-3, with TRBD1 as a possible D gene (6 bases). The CDR3 loop spans 15 amino acids. The germline V gene encodes CDR1 SNHLY and CDR2 FYNNEI. V was shortened by 2 bases and J by 0 bases, with 8 bases between the two germline ends. The CDR3 nucleotides are TGTGCCAGCAGTGAAAGGGGGGCCTCTGGAAACACCATATATTTT. It encodes CASSERGASGNTIYF.